This T cell receptor beta chain is from a study of T cell repertoires in cytomegalovirus infection. Via MiXCR, TCRdb re-called the reads, giving one row per CDR3 protein. The sample lists a few hundred thousand distinct CDR3 sequences, 15% to 20% occurring once. This clonotype was seen many times. Sequences were obtained from PBMCs. The origin of this receptor is a human donor in good health (CMV status not recorded). Some clones in this sample may be carry-over from other donors' samples.

CDR3 residues: CASSIRDPQETQYF. CDR3 coding DNA: TGTGCCAGCAGCATCCGGGACCCGCAAGAGACCCAGTACTTC. The rearrangement uses TRBV7-2 and TRBJ2-5, with D tentatively TRBD1 or TRBD2 (5 bases each). V was pared by 5 bases and J by 2 bases, with 12 bases between. Germline V lookup: CDR1 SGHTA, CDR2 FQGNSA. The CDR3 is made up of 14 amino acids. Full variable domain (rest looked up from reference TRBV7-2 and TRBJ2-5): GAGVSQSPSNKVTEKGKDVELRCDPISGHTALYWYRQSLGQGLEFLIYFQGNSAPDKSGLPSDRFSAERTGGSVSTLTIQRTQQEDSAVYLCASSIRDPQETQYFGPGTRLLVL.